This entry lists 6 T cell receptor beta chains sequenced from one sample in a study of blood T cell repertoires in COVID-19. The table came from immunoSEQ multiplex PCR; TCRdb's copy has only in-frame clones and leaves some out. Of about 120,000 clones in the sample, over 80% are singletons; the top ten hold less than 30%. The sample consisted of peripheral blood. These receptors were taken from a woman in her 70s with acute or convalescent COVID-19.

The chain is built from TRBV3-1 (or the pseudogene TRBV3-2) and TRBJ1-2, with D uncertain. Trimming pared 0 bases from V and 13 bases from J, leaving 9 bases between. This CDR3 contains 11 residues. The germline V gene has CDR1 LGHDT and CDR2 YNNKEL (reference sequence). The CDR3 DNA reads TGTGCCAGCAGCCAAGACAGGCTTAGCACCTTC. Translated, it gives CASSQDRLSTF.

This chain links TRBV11-3 with TRBJ2-1, with D possibly being TRBD2 (5 bases). From germline, CDR1 is SGHNT and CDR2 YENEEA. CDR3 size: 14 residues. With 5 bases removed from V and 8 bases from J, the gap between germline ends came to 16 bases. This CDR3 reads CASSTILGQDEQFF. DNA for the CDR3: TGTGCCAGCAGCACGATACTAGGTCAGGATGAGCAGTTCTTC.

The CDR3: CASSVGIDQPQHF. CDR3 bases: TGTGCCAGCAGCGTCGGGATTGATCAGCCCCAGCATTTT. The rearrangement uses TRBV7-3 and TRBJ1-5; D not certain. V was shortened by 5 bases and J by 5 bases, with 10 bases between the two germline ends. Germline loops: CDR1 SGHTA, CDR2 FQGTGA. This CDR3 comprises 13 residues.

This rearrangement joins TRBV19 to TRBJ2-7; tentative D call: TRBD1 (5 bases). CDR1 and CDR2 from the germline V gene are LNHDA and SQIVND (reference sequence). The CDR3 loop spans 14 amino acids. The V end was cut by 3 bases, the J end by 4 bases, with 13 bases between. CDR3 bases: TGTGCCAGTAGTATTACCTGGGGCCGGTACGAGCAGTACTTC. Translated, it gives CASSITWGRYEQYF.

The chain employs TRBV12-5 and TRBJ1-1, with no clear D. Between the trimmed V and J ends, which lost 3 bases and 0 bases, there was a span of 8 bases. Germline loops: CDR1 LGHNT, CDR2 FRNRAP. The CDR3 has 14 amino acids. CDR3 residues: CASGLTTLNTEAFF. CDR3 DNA sequence: TGTGCTAGTGGTTTAACTACCTTGAACACTGAAGCTTTCTTT.

The chain uses TRBV19 and TRBJ1-1; TRBD1 agrees at 8 bases. With 4 bases clipped from V and 6 bases from J, the junction kept 13 bases outside the gene matches. CDR3 length equals 16 residues. Germline V gives CDR1 LNHDA, CDR2 SQIVND (reference sequence). The CDR3 nucleotides read TGTGCCAGTAGTACCCTACGACAGGGGAGAGGGCCTGAAGCTTTCTTT. Translation: CASSTLRQGRGPEAFF. The complete variable domain, with remaining parts taken from reference TRBV19 and TRBJ1-1, reads DGGITQSPKYLFRKEGQNVTLSCEQNLNHDAMYWYRQDPGQGLRLIYYSQIVNDFQKGDIAEGYSVSREKKESFPLTVTSAQKNPTAFYLCASSTLRQGRGPEAFFGQGTRLTVV.